Each of the 9 T cell receptor beta chains below was sequenced from the same sample in a study of T cells in narcolepsy. TCRdb's table, derived via immunoSEQ multiplex PCR, lists solely in-frame clones and lacks some. The sample gives about 40,000 clones, approximately 90% of which show up once; under 1.5% is in the top ten. Sequenced: CD45RA- memory CD4+ T cells from PBMCs. Receptors were obtained from a human donor with narcolepsy.

The genes are TRBV12-5 and TRBJ2-7; 7 bases fit TRBD1. CDR1 is LGHNT, CDR2 FRNRAP, per germline. The trim removed 4 bases at V and 2 bases at J, leaving 5 bases unmatched. The CDR3 is made up of 14 amino acids. CDR3 sequence: CASGSRTGPYEQYF. As DNA, the CDR3 is TGTGCTAGTGGTTCGAGGACAGGTCCCTACGAGCAGTACTTC. The full variable domain, in which reference TRBV12-5 and TRBJ2-7 provide the parts outside the CDR3, is DARVTQTPRHKVTEMGQEVTMRCQPILGHNTVFWYRQTMMQGLELLAYFRNRAPLDDSGMPKDRFSAEMPDATLATLKIQPSEPRDSAVYFCASGSRTGPYEQYFGPGTRLTVT.

DNA for the CDR3: TGTGCCAGTACCCCCGGACAGGTGGGCGAAAAACTGTTTTTT. It translates to CASTPGQVGEKLFF. The chain joins TRBV19 to TRBJ1-4; the match to TRBD1 covers 7 bases. Germline trimming cut 7 bases from V and 8 bases from J; bases unmatched to any gene: 10. The CDR3 length is 14 residues. The V gene's germline CDR1 is LNHDA and CDR2 SQIVND (reference sequence). Combining the CDR3 with reference TRBV19 and TRBJ1-4 gives the whole variable domain DGGITQSPKYLFRKEGQNVTLSCEQNLNHDAMYWYRQDPGQGLRLIYYSQIVNDFQKGDIAEGYSVSREKKESFPLTVTSAQKNPTAFYLCASTPGQVGEKLFFGSGTQLSVL.

The chain is built from TRBV18 and TRBJ2-7; the D is unclear. This CDR3 contains 15 residues. V lost 0 bases, J lost 2 bases, and 11 bases lay in between. Germline CDR1 reads KGHSH; CDR2 reads LQKENI. Here the CDR3 reads CASSPPESYPYEQYF. The CDR3 DNA is TGTGCCAGCTCACCACCGGAGAGTTACCCCTACGAGCAGTACTTC.

This rearrangement joins TRBV14 to TRBJ2-3; 9 bases are shared with TRBD2. Germline CDR1 and CDR2: SGHDN and FVKESK. Trimming at V came to 4 bases and at J to 4 bases, leaving 9 bases not matched to a gene. The CDR3 has 16 residues. CDR3 region: CASSPRGGGGADTQYF. Written as DNA, the CDR3 is TGTGCCAGCAGCCCCAGAGGGGGCGGGGGGGCAGATACGCAGTATTTT.

The J gene is TRBJ1-1, the V gene TRBV7-8; 7 bases align to TRBD1. The trim removed 1 base at V and 10 bases at J, leaving 9 bases unmatched. The germline gives CDR1 SGHVS, CDR2 FQNEAQ. The CDR3 extends over 14 amino acids. In nucleotides, the CDR3 is TGTGCCAGCAGCTTAGTCCCCAGGGGGGAGGTAGCTTTCTTT. As protein: CASSLVPRGEVAFF.

This clone was observed a single time. This same CDR3 is encoded by further DNA sequences in the sample. The V call is TRBV13, the J call TRBJ2-7, with 13 bases fitting TRBD2. With V trimmed by 2 bases and J by 6 bases, 31 bases remained unmatched. This CDR3 has 24 residues. The V gene's germline CDR1 is PRHDT and CDR2 FYEKMQ (reference sequence). CDR3 amino acids: CASSLHLSTALHTGLAGLVGEQYF. The CDR3 nucleotides are TGTGCCAGCAGCTTACACCTATCTACCGCCCTCCATACGGGACTAGCGGGGCTCGTCGGCGAGCAGTACTTC.

This clone has more than one count but fewer than ten. This chain uses TRBV7-2 with TRBJ1-3; D gene unclear. The CDR3 extends over 15 amino acids. CDR1 and CDR2 from the germline V gene are SGHTA and FQGNSA. The V gene lost 4 bases and the J gene lost 0 bases, with 10 bases spanning the gap. CDR3 residues: CASSSTVSSGNTIYF. In DNA form, the CDR3 reads TGTGCCAGCAGCTCAACAGTTAGCTCTGGAAACACCATATATTTT.

The chain couples TRBV5-4 to TRBJ2-3; no clear D. Germline assignment: CDR1 SGHNT and CDR2 YYREEE (reference sequence). V was pared by 7 bases and J by 2 bases, with 14 bases between. The CDR3 has 14 amino acids. CDR3 residues: CASQLGGYTDTQYF. The DNA of the CDR3 is TGTGCCAGCCAGCTCGGCGGTTACACAGATACGCAGTATTTT.

This rearrangement joins TRBV5-4 to TRBJ1-1; D not certain. The CDR3 loop spans 14 amino acids. Trimming pared 0 bases from V and 5 bases from J, leaving 11 bases between. Germline V gene data show CDR1 as SGHNT and CDR2 as YYREEE (reference sequence). The DNA for the CDR3 is TGTGCCAGCAGCTTGGGAGATCGAGGGACTGAAGCTTTCTTT. Amino acid sequence: CASSLGDRGTEAFF.